These 26 T cell receptor beta chains were sequenced from one sample in a study of shared clonotypes between healthy human individuals. CD45RO-negative, CCR7-selected cells formed the naive CD8 fraction, which excluded terminally differentiated effector memory CD45RA+ cells. Assay used: immunoSEQ multiplex PCR; TCRdb lists only in-frame clones, some missing. The repertoire holds around 2.1 million clones, with approximately 94% as singletons. The sample taken for sequencing was naive CD8+ T cells from PBMCs. The receptors originated from a man aged 18 to 30 in good health. Some clones in this sample may be carry-over from other donors' samples.

This chain links TRBV5-8 with TRBJ1-5, with unresolved D. Germline V CDR1 and CDR2: SGHTS, YDEGEE. This CDR3 has 14 amino acids. Between the trimmed V and J ends, which lost 1 base and 3 bases, there was a span of 8 bases. CDR3 loop: CASSLRRINQPQHF. CDR3 DNA: TGTGCCAGCAGCTTGAGGCGTATCAATCAGCCCCAGCATTTT.

V and J are TRBV7-3 and TRBJ1-1; D is perhaps TRBD1 (5 bases). V lost 1 base and J lost 1, with 19 bases in between. The CDR3 has 18 residues. Germline values: CDR1 SGHTA, CDR2 FQGTGA. The chain's CDR3 is CASSLIRAGAGKNTEAFF. CDR3 DNA: TGTGCCAGCAGCTTAATCCGGGCCGGGGCCGGCAAGAACACTGAAGCTTTCTTT. The complete variable domain, with remaining parts taken from reference TRBV7-3 and TRBJ1-1, reads GAGVSQTPSNKVTEKGKYVELRCDPISGHTALYWYRQSLGQGPEFLIYFQGTGAADDSGLPNDRFFAVRPEGSVSTLKIQRTERGDSAVYLCASSLIRAGAGKNTEAFFGQGTRLTVV.

The genes are TRBV19 and TRBJ2-4; D might be TRBD1 or TRBD2, each matching 5 bases. Germline CDR1 is LNHDA and CDR2 is SQIVND (reference sequence). The V and J ends lost 6 bases and 2 bases respectively, with 5 bases between them. This CDR3 has 12 amino acids. The CDR3 nucleotides are TGTGCCAGTAGGGGACCCAAAAACATTCAGTACTTC. Encoded protein: CASRGPKNIQYF. Complete variable domain (other parts from reference TRBV19 and TRBJ2-4): DGGITQSPKYLFRKEGQNVTLSCEQNLNHDAMYWYRQDPGQGLRLIYYSQIVNDFQKGDIAEGYSVSREKKESFPLTVTSAQKNPTAFYLCASRGPKNIQYFGAGTRLSVL.

The rearrangement uses TRBV9 and TRBJ2-2; perhaps TRBD2 as D (5 bases). CDR3 length equals 15 residues. The V gene lost 3 bases and the J gene lost 4 bases, with 13 bases spanning the gap. Per the germline V gene, CDR1 is SGDLS and CDR2 is YYNGEE. In nucleotides, the CDR3 is TGTGCCAGCAGCGAGGACTTGCGCGGCACCGGGGAGCTGTTTTTT. Protein: CASSEDLRGTGELFF.

CDR3 coding DNA: TGCGCCAGCAGCCAAGTTGAACGCACAGGGCCCATGAACACTGAAGCTTTCTTT. It translates to CASSQVERTGPMNTEAFF. V gene TRBV4-1 combines with J gene TRBJ1-1, with D perhaps TRBD1 (6 bases). The CDR3 covers 18 residues. V was shortened by 1 base and J by 0 bases, with 18 bases between the two germline ends. Germline V gene lookup returns CDR1 MGHRA and CDR2 YSYEKL.

This clone turned up a few times. V usage is TRBV28 and J usage is TRBJ1-5; weak D call: TRBD1 (6 bases). The CDR3 has 14 amino acids. The V end was cut by 7 bases, the J end by 6 bases, with 16 bases between. CDR1 MDHEN and CDR2 SYDVKM come from the germline V gene. In DNA, the CDR3 is TGTGCCAGCACCCGGACAGTAGATCTTCAGCCCCAGCATTTT. It yields the protein CASTRTVDLQPQHF. The complete variable domain, with remaining parts taken from reference TRBV28 and TRBJ1-5, reads DVKVTQSSRYLVKRTGEKVFLECVQDMDHENMFWYRQDPGLGLRLIYFSYDVKMKEKGDIPEGYSVSREKKERFSLILESASTNQTSMYLCASTRTVDLQPQHFGDGTRLSIL.

The chain uses TRBV5-8 and TRBJ1-5; a possible D gene is TRBD1 (5 bases). The V end was cut by 0 bases, the J end by 1 base, with 11 bases between. From germline, CDR1 is SGHTS and CDR2 YDEGEE. The CDR3 runs to 16 residues. The CDR3 spells CASSLGWRGSNQPQHF. The CDR3 DNA follows: TGTGCCAGCAGCTTGGGTTGGAGGGGAAGCAATCAGCCCCAGCATTTT. The variable domain in full, completed from reference TRBV5-8 and TRBJ1-5, reads EAGVTQSPTHLIKTRGQQATLRCSPISGHTSVYWYQQALGLGLQFLLWYDEGEERNRGNFPPRFSGRQFPNYSSELNVNALELEDSALYLCASSLGWRGSNQPQHFGDGTRLSIL.

This clone was observed a single time. The chain combines TRBV7-9 with TRBJ2-1; possible D gene TRBD2, 6 bases. CDR3 length: 16 residues. In germline, CDR1 is SEHNR, CDR2 FQNEAQ (reference sequence). V lost 5 bases, J lost 0 bases, and 14 bases lay in between. CDR3: CASSNRDSFSYNEQFF. The CDR3, as DNA: TGTGCCAGCAGCAACCGGGACTCCTTCTCCTACAATGAGCAGTTCTTC.

This rearrangement joins TRBV9 to TRBJ2-7; unclear D gene. V was cut by 4 bases and J by 5 bases, with 22 bases left in between. There are 16 residues in the CDR3. CDR1 and CDR2 (germline): SGDLS, YYNGEE. The CDR3 spells CASSPLVGGVVNEQYF. The DNA for the CDR3 is TGTGCCAGCAGCCCCCTCGTCGGCGGCGTCGTCAACGAGCAGTACTTC.

This sequence joins TRBV28 and TRBJ2-1; D is ambiguous. Germline values: CDR1 MDHEN, CDR2 SYDVKM. Trimming shortened V by 5 bases and J by 9 bases, and 17 bases separated the two germline ends. The CDR3 contains 14 residues. This chain's CDR3 is CASSPRIGPGEQFF. CDR3 nucleotides: TGTGCCAGCAGTCCCCGGATTGGTCCCGGTGAGCAGTTCTTC.

V and J are TRBV7-9 and TRBJ2-7, with 9 bases that match TRBD1. This CDR3 comprises 14 residues. Losses at the gene ends were 3 bases for V and 7 bases for J; bases not matched to a gene: 7. The V gene's germline CDR1 is SEHNR and CDR2 FQNEAQ (reference sequence). The CDR3: CASSFAQGAREQYF. The CDR3 nucleotides read TGTGCCAGCAGCTTCGCACAGGGGGCGCGGGAGCAGTACTTC.

This clone appeared once. V usage is TRBV6-5 and J usage is TRBJ1-3; 9 positions agree with TRBD1. Germline lookup yields CDR1 MNHEY and CDR2 SVGAGI. J lost 8 bases, V lost 6 bases, and 11 bases had no gene match. This CDR3 has 15 amino acids. The CDR3 nucleotides read TGTGCCAGCAGCCTCGGGACAGGGATCGGTCACACCATATATTTT. It yields the protein CASSLGTGIGHTIYF.

This sequence joins TRBV6-5 and TRBJ2-7, with 7 bases fitting TRBD1. V gave up 5 bases and J gave up 3 bases; unmatched junction bases: 7. CDR1 MNHEY and CDR2 SVGAGI come from the germline V gene. The CDR3 consists of 14 residues. CDR3 region: CASSLTGVNYEQYF. The CDR3 DNA reads as TGTGCCAGCAGTCTAACAGGGGTTAACTACGAGCAGTACTTC.

This chain joins TRBV5-4 and TRBJ1-1; 7 bases are shared with TRBD1. This CDR3 contains 16 residues. The V gene's germline CDR1 is SGHNT and CDR2 YYREEE (reference sequence). V gave up 1 base and J gave up 2 bases; unmatched junction bases: 8. The CDR3 DNA reads as TGTGCCAGCAGCTTGAGTCCAGGGGGATTAAACACTGAAGCTTTCTTT. Translation: CASSLSPGGLNTEAFF.

The rearrangement joins TRBV29-1 to TRBJ1-1, with D possibly being TRBD1 (5 bases). Germline assignment: CDR1 SQVTM and CDR2 ANQGSEA. CDR3 length equals 10 residues. V shed 7 bases and J shed 6 bases, with 9 bases lying between them. The CDR3, as DNA: TGCAGCGGCAGGGATGCTGAAGCTTTCTTT. Protein product: CSGRDAEAFF.

The chain couples TRBV10-3 to TRBJ2-6; D not resolved. The ends were cut back, 4 bases at V and 0 bases at J, with 10 bases in the middle. This CDR3 has 16 residues. CDR1 and CDR2 from the germline V gene are ENHRY and SYGVKD. CDR3 nucleotide sequence: TGTGCCATCAGTGCTGGCGAGAGCTCTGGGGCCAACGTCCTGACTTTC. Its protein is CAISAGESSGANVLTF.

The chain combines TRBV5-1 with TRBJ1-4; D is perhaps TRBD1 (6 bases). The V end was cut by 3 bases, the J end by 10 bases, with 16 bases between. The CDR3 is made up of 14 amino acids. Germline V gene data show CDR1 as SGHRS and CDR2 as YFSETQ. In nucleotides, the CDR3 is TGCGCCAGCAGCTCCGGGACATATACCGGAAAACTGTTTTTT. This sequence encodes CASSSGTYTGKLFF.

The chain joins TRBV7-8 to TRBJ2-2; tentative D call: TRBD1 (7 bases). Trimming shortened V by 8 bases and J by 7 bases, and 14 bases separated the two germline ends. The CDR3 totals 13 residues. Germline V CDR1 and CDR2: SGHVS, FQNEAQ. CDR3 residues: CASQPGGGGELFF. The CDR3 nucleotides read TGTGCCAGCCAGCCAGGGGGAGGCGGGGAGCTGTTTTTT.

This chain uses TRBV5-5 with TRBJ1-5, with D hard to call. Trimming took off 0 bases at V and 2 bases at J, with 9 bases between the two ends. CDR3 size: 15 residues. Per germline, CDR1 SGHKS and CDR2 YYEKEE (reference sequence). DNA of the CDR3: TGTGCCAGCAGCTTGGCCGTACACGGCAATCAGCCCCAGCATTTT. Translating it yields CASSLAVHGNQPQHF. The complete variable domain, with remaining parts taken from reference TRBV5-5 and TRBJ1-5, reads DAGVTQSPTHLIKTRGQQVTLRCSPISGHKSVSWYQQVLGQGPQFIFQYYEKEERGRGNFPDRFSARQFPNYSSELNVNALLLGDSALYLCASSLAVHGNQPQHFGDGTRLSIL.

To note about this clone: Other DNA sequences in the sample encode the same CDR3. This chain connects TRBV27 to TRBJ2-1; 9 nucleotides align to TRBD2. V was clipped by 6 bases and J by 3 bases; unmatched bases: 6. Germline V lookup: CDR1 MNHEY, CDR2 SMNVEV (reference sequence). CDR3 length: 15 amino acids. The CDR3 region is CASSLATSGYNEQFF. In nucleotides, the CDR3 is TGTGCCAGCAGCCTTGCGACTAGCGGCTACAATGAGCAGTTCTTC.

A few counts support this clone. The chain carries TRBV28 and TRBJ2-7; 7 bases map to TRBD1. V lost 6 bases to trimming and J lost 4 bases; unmatched junction nucleotides: 6. Germline CDR1 is MDHEN and CDR2 is SYDVKM. The CDR3 has 13 residues. As DNA, the CDR3 is TGTGCCAGCAGCTCGGGACAGCTTTACGAGCAGTACTTC. This codes for CASSSGQLYEQYF. Full variable domain (missing parts from reference TRBV28 and TRBJ2-7): DVKVTQSSRYLVKRTGEKVFLECVQDMDHENMFWYRQDPGLGLRLIYFSYDVKMKEKGDIPEGYSVSREKKERFSLILESASTNQTSMYLCASSSGQLYEQYFGPGTRLTVT.

V is TRBV6-1 and J is TRBJ2-7; TRBD2 is a possible D gene (6 bases). Germline-derived CDR1 and CDR2 are MNHNS and SASEGT. The CDR3 contains 13 residues. V was cut by 9 bases and J by 4 bases, with 16 bases left in between. CDR3 protein: CASPGGRTYEQYF. DNA for the CDR3: TGTGCCAGTCCCGGGGGAAGAACGTACGAGCAGTACTTC.

The chain employs TRBV27 and TRBJ2-3; D might be TRBD2 (6 bases). V lost 3 bases and J 6 bases, leaving 16 bases between the germline ends. CDR1 MNHEY and CDR2 SMNVEV come from the germline V gene (reference sequence). There are 15 residues in the CDR3. The CDR3 DNA reads TGTGCCAGCAGTTTTGGCGGGGCGGTGGTGGATACGCAGTATTTT. This gives the protein CASSFGGAVVDTQYF.

The chain is built from TRBV19 and TRBJ2-5, with TRBD2 matching over 13 bases. Germline CDR1 reads LNHDA; CDR2 reads SQIVND (reference sequence). The V segment lost 3 bases and the J segment 3 bases; nucleotides outside the gene matches: 19. CDR3 length: 21 residues. The CDR3 sequence is CASSMNIRGLAGRTLEETQYF. As DNA, the CDR3 is TGTGCCAGTAGTATGAATATTAGGGGACTAGCGGGACGCACCCTCGAAGAGACCCAGTACTTC.

This chain's CDR3 is CASSPLLAAYEQYF. CDR3 nucleotide sequence: TGTGCCAGCAGCCCGTTACTAGCGGCCTACGAGCAGTACTTC. The gene calls are TRBV14 and TRBJ2-7; 8 bases are shared with TRBD2. Germline V gives CDR1 SGHDN, CDR2 FVKESK. The ends lost 4 bases at V and 2 bases at J; junction bases unmatched: 4. The CDR3 has 14 amino acids. The whole variable domain, remainder taken from reference TRBV14 and TRBJ2-7, is EAGVTQFPSHSVIEKGQTVTLRCDPISGHDNLYWYRRVMGKEIKFLLHFVKESKQDESGMPNNRFLAERTGGTYSTLKVQPAELEDSGVYFCASSPLLAAYEQYFGPGTRLTVT.

This chain uses TRBV9 with TRBJ2-7; D not resolved. The germline CDR1 and CDR2 sequences are SGDLS and YYNGEE. With 5 bases removed from V and 4 bases from J, the gap between germline ends came to 16 bases. The CDR3 spans 14 residues. The CDR3 nucleotides read TGTGCCAGCAGGACTGGAGCGACCGAATACGAGCAGTACTTC. It codes for CASRTGATEYEQYF. The full variable domain, completed using reference TRBV9 and TRBJ2-7, is DSGVTQTPKHLITATGQRVTLRCSPRSGDLSVYWYQQSLDQGLQFLIQYYNGEERAKGNILERFSAQQFPDLHSELNLSSLELGDSALYFCASRTGATEYEQYFGPGTRLTVT.